This T cell receptor (beta chain) stems from a study of monozygotic twins with cystic fibrosis. Study as a whole: With about 15 PCR cycles, barcoded libraries came from approximately 2.7 micrograms of fragmented DNA.

General observations from the study: Co-twins had the most similar V usage for 13 of 16 pairs, J for 8.

The CDR3 has 14 amino acids. Trimming took 8 bases from V and 0 from J, leaving 11 bases between them. Germline V CDR1 and CDR2: SNHLY, FYNNEI. As for this clone: What it binds is not known.

Profiling relied on immunoSEQ multiplex PCR, and the TCRdb table lists in-frame clones only, not all of them. The table lists 20,000 to 30,000 clones, around 96% of them singletons. The source is a girl aged 2 to 9 with cystic fibrosis. Material: blood. The V call is TRBV2, the J call TRBJ2-1; TRBD2 might be the D (5 bases). The CDR3 here is CASDYLSSYNEQFF. The CDR3 coding sequence is TGTGCCAGCGACTACCTCAGCTCCTACAATGAGCAGTTCTTC.